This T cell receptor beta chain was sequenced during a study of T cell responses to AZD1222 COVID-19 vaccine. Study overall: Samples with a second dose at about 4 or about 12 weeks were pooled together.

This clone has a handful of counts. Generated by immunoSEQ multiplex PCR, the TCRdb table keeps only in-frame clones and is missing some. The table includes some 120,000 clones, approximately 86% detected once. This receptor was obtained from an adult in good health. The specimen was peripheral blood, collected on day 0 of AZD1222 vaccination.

In DNA, the CDR3 is TGTGCCAGCAGTTACCCCCGAACAGGGCCAGATACGCAGTATTTT. Its translation: CASSYPRTGPDTQYF. The chain carries TRBV6-2 or TRBV6-3 and TRBJ2-3; D perhaps matches TRBD1 (6 bases). V was trimmed by 2 bases and J by 4 bases, leaving 13 bases between them. The CDR3 contains 15 residues. CDR1 and CDR2 from the germline V gene are MNHEY and SVGEGT.